This T cell receptor beta chain emerged from a study of CD8+ T cells in alopecia areata. The CDR3 spans 15 residues. Germline V CDR1 and CDR2: LGHNA, YNFKEQ. V was trimmed by 7 bases and J by 3 bases, leaving 17 bases between them. Following extraction, RNA underwent reverse transcription to cDNA, which served as the sequencing template. Profiling relied on immunoSEQ multiplex PCR, and the TCRdb table lists in-frame clones only, not all of them. This sample has 150,000 or so clones, with about 47% found just once. The source is a human donor with alopecia areata. The rearrangement links TRBV4-2 to TRBJ2-3, with a possible D match to TRBD2 (7 bases). This specimen was CD8+ T cells sorted from blood, taken at week 0. This CDR3 is CASMAPGGRTDTQYF. The CDR3, as DNA: TGTGCCAGCATGGCCCCCGGGGGGCGAACAGATACGCAGTATTTT.